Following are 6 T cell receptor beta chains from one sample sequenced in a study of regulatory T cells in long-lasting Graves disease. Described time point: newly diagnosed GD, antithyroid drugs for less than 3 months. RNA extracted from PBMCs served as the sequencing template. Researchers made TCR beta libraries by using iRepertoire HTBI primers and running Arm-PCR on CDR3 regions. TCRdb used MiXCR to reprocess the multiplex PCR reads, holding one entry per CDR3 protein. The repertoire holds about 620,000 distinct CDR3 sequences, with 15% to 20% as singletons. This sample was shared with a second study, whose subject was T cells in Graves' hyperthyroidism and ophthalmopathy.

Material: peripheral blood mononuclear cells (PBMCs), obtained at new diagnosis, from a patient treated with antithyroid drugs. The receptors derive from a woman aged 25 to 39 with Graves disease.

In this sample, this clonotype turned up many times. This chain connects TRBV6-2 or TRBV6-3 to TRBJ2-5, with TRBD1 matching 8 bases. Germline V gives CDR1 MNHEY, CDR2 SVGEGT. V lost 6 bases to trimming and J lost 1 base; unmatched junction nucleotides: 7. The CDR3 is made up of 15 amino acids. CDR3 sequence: CASRTFGQGQETQYF. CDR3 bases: TGTGCCAGCAGGACCTTCGGACAGGGCCAAGAGACCCAGTACTTC.

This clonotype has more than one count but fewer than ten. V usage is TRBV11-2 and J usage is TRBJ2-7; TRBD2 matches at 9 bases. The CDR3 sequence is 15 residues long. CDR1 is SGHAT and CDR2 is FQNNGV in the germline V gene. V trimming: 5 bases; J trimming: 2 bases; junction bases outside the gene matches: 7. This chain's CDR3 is CASSHKRTSAYEQYF. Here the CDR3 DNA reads TGTGCCAGCAGCCACAAACGGACTAGCGCCTACGAGCAGTACTTC.

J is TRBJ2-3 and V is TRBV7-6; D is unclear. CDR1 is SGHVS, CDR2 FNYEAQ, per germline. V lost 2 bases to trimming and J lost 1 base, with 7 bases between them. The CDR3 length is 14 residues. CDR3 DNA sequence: TGTGCCAGCAGCTTATTCAGCGGCACAGATACGCAGTATTTT. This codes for CASSLFSGTDTQYF.

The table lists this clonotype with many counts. The CDR3 sequence: CSVVLATGDRHSYNEQFF. In DNA, the CDR3 is TGCAGCGTTGTACTCGCGACAGGGGACCGCCACTCCTACAATGAGCAGTTCTTC. The V and J genes are TRBV29-1 and TRBJ2-1; 8 nucleotides agree with TRBD1. Unmatched junction bases numbered 14, after V lost 4 bases and J lost 0 bases. The germline V gene has CDR1 SQVTM and CDR2 ANQGSEA. The CDR3 loop spans 18 amino acids.

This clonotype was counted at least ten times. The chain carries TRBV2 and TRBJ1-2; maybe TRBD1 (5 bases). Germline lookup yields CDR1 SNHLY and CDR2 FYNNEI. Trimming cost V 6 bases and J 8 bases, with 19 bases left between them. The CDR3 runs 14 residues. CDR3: CASRGDSQKTGYTF. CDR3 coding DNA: TGTGCCAGCAGAGGCGACAGCCAAAAAACCGGCTACACCTTC. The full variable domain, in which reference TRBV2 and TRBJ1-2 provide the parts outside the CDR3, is EPEVTQTPSHQVTQMGQEVILRCVPISNHLYFYWYRQILGQKVEFLVSFYNNEISEKSEIFDDQFSVERPDGSNFTLKIRSTKLEDSAMYFCASRGDSQKTGYTFGSGTRLTVV.

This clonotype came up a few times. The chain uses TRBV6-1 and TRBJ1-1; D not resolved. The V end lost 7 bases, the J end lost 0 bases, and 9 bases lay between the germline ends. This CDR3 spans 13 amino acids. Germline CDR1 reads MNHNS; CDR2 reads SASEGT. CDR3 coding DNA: TGTGCCAGCACTAGAGGGATGAACACTGAAGCTTTCTTT. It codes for CASTRGMNTEAFF.